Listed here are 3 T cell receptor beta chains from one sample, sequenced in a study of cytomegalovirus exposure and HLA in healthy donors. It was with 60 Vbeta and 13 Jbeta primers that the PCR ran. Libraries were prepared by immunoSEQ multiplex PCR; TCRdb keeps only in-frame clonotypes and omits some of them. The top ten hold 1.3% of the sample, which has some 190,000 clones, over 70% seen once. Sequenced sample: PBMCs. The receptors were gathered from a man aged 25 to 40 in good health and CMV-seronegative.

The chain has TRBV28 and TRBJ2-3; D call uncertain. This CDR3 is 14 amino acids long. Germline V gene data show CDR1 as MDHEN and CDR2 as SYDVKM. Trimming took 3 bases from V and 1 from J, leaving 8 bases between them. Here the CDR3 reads CASSFVAGTDTQYF. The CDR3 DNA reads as TGTGCCAGCAGTTTTGTTGCGGGCACAGATACGCAGTATTTT.

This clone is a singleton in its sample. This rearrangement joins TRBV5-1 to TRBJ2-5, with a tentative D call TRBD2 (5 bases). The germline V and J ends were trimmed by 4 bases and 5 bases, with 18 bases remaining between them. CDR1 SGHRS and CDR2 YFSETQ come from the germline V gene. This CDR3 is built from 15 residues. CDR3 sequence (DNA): TGCGCCAGCAGCCAGACTACTCGGGATGAGGAGACCCAGTACTTC. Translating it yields CASSQTTRDEETQYF.

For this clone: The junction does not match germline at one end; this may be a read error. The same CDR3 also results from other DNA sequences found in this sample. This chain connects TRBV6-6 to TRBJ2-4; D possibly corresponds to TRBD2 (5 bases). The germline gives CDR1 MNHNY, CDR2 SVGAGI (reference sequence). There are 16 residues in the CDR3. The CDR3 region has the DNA TGCGCCAGCAGGCCGCCCGACTACGAAACCAAAAACATTCAGTACTTC. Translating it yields CASRPPDYETKNIQYF.